This T cell receptor (beta chain) was sequenced for a study of type 1 and type 2 diabetes patients. PCR was run on genomic DNA. The TCR beta CDR3 region was amplified using 30 forward and 13 reverse primers. TCRdb itself ran the multiplex PCR reads through MiXCR, one entry per CDR3 protein. The sample holds 250,000 to 300,000 distinct CDR3 sequences, around 47% seen once. The ends were cut back, 3 bases at V and 2 bases at J, with 5 bases in the middle. The CDR3 has 14 amino acids. Per germline, CDR1 LNHNV and CDR2 YYDKDF (reference sequence). This clonotype was counted many times. The genes are TRBV15 and TRBJ2-6, with a possible D match to TRBD1 (5 bases). This sequence originates from a man between 18 and 35 years old with type 2 diabetes. The sample consisted of peripheral blood mononuclear cells (PBMCs). The CDR3 DNA follows: TGTGCCACCAGCAGCAGGGCTGGGGCCAACGTCCTGACTTTC. Residues: CATSSRAGANVLTF.